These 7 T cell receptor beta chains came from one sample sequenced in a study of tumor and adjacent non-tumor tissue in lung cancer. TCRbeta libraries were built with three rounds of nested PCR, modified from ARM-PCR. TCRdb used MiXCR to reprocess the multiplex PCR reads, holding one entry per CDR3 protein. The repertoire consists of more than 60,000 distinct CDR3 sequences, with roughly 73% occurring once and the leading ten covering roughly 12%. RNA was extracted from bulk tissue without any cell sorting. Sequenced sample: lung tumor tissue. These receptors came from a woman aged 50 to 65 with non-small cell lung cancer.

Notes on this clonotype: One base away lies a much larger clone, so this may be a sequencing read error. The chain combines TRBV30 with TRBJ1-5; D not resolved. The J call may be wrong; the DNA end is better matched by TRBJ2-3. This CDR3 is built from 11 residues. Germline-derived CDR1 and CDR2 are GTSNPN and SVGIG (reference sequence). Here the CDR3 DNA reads TGTGCCTGGAGGGCCGGTGGGCCCCAGTATTTT. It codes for CAWRAGGPQYF.

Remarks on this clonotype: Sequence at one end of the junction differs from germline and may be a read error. Here the CDR3 DNA reads TGCAGTACTAGAGATTGGACTGATAACGAGCAGTACTTC. Its protein is CSTRDWTDNEQYF. J is TRBJ2-7 and V is TRBV20-1; perhaps TRBD2 as D (5 bases). The CDR3 spans 13 residues. Germline CDR1 and CDR2: DFQATT and SNEGSKA (reference sequence).

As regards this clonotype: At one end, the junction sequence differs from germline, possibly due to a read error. The chain's CDR3 is CACRQQGSQPQHF. In DNA form, the CDR3 reads TGTGCCTGCAGACAGCAGGGTTCTCAGCCCCAGCATTTT. The gene calls are TRBV6-5 and TRBJ1-5, with a possible D match to TRBD1 (5 bases). This CDR3 has 13 amino acids. Germline V gene data show CDR1 as MNHEY and CDR2 as SVGAGI.

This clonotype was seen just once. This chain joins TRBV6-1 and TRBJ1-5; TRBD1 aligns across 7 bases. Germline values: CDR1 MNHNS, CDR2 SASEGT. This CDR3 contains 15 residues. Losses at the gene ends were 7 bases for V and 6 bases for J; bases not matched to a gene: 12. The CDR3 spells CASNVRWDSRQPQHF. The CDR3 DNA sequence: TGTGCCAGCAATGTACGCTGGGACAGTCGTCAGCCCCAGCATTTT.

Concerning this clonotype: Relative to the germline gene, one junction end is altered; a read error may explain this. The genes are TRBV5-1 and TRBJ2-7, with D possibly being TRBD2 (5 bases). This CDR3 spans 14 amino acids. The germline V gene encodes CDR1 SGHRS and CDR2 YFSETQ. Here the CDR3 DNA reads TGCACCAGCAGCTTGGAGGCAGTGCACTGCGAGCAGTACTTC. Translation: CTSSLEAVHCEQYF.

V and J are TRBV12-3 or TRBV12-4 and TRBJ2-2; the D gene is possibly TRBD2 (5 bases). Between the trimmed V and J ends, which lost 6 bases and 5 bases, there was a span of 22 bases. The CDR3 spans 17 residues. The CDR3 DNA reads TGTGCCAGCAGCGGACTCAGCGGAGCTCCAGTGACCGGGGAGCTGTTTTTT. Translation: CASSGLSGAPVTGELFF.

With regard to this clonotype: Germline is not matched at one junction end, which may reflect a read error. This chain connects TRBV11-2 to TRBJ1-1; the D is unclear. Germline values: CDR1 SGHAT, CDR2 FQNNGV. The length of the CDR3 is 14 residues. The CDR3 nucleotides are TGTACCAGCAGCTTGGCAGGTCTGAACACTGAAGCTTTCTTT. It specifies CTSSLAGLNTEAFF.